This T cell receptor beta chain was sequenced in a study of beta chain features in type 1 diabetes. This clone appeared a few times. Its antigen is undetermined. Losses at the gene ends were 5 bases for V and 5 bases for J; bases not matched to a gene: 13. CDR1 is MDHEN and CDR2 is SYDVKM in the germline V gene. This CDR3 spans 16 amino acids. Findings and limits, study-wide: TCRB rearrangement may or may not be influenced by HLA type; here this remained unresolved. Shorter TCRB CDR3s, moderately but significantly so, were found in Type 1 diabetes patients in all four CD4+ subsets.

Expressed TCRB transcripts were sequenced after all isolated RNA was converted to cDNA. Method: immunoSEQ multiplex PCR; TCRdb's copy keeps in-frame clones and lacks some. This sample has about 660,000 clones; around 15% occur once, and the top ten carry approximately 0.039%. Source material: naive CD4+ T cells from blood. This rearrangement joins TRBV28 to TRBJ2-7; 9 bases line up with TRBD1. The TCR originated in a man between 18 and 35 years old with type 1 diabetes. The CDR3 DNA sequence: TGTGCCAGCAGTCCGATGGCCGGGACAGGGTACAACGAGCAGTACTTC. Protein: CASSPMAGTGYNEQYF.